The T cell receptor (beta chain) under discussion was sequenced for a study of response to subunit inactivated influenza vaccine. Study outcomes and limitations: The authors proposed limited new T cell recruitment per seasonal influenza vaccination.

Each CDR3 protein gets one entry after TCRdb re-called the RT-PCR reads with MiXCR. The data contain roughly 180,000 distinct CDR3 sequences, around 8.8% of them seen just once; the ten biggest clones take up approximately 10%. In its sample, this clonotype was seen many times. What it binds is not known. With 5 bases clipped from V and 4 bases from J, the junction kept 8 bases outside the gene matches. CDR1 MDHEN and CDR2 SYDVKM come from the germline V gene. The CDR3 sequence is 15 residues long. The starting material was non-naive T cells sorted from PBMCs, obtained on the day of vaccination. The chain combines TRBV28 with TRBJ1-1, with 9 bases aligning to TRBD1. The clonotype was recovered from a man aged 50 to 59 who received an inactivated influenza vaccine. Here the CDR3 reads CASSPQGAPGTEAFF. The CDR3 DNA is TGTGCCAGCAGTCCACAGGGGGCCCCAGGCACTGAAGCTTTCTTT. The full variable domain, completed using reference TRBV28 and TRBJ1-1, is DVKVTQSSRYLVKRTGEKVFLECVQDMDHENMFWYRQDPGLGLRLIYFSYDVKMKEKGDIPEGYSVSREKKERFSLILESASTNQTSMYLCASSPQGAPGTEAFFGQGTRLTVV.